A single sample is the source of the 29 T cell receptor beta chains below, sequenced in a study of cytomegalovirus exposure and HLA in healthy donors. It was with 60 Vbeta and 13 Jbeta primers that the PCR ran. TCRdb's copy holds only in-frame clones and misses some; the assay was immunoSEQ multiplex PCR. Among more than 95,000 clones listed, about 81% were seen once. Sequenced material: PBMCs. The receptors shown here come from a woman under 40 in good health and CMV-seronegative.

The chain has TRBV6-5 and TRBJ2-1, with D maybe TRBD1 (5 bases). Germline V gene sequence: CDR1 MNHEY, CDR2 SVGAGI. The V gene lost 3 bases and the J gene lost 4 bases, with 16 bases spanning the gap. The CDR3 is 16 residues long. The CDR3 spells CASSYKGIWSYNEQFF. The CDR3 nucleotides read TGTGCCAGCAGTTATAAGGGGATCTGGTCGTACAATGAGCAGTTCTTC.

This chain uses TRBV7-9 with TRBJ2-3; 8 bases agree with TRBD2. Germline loops: CDR1 SEHNR, CDR2 FQNEAQ (reference sequence). The CDR3 length is 17 residues. V shed 6 bases, J shed 0 bases, and the junction held 11 bases outside the gene matches. CDR3: CASRPAPGGNSTDTQYF. CDR3 in DNA: TGTGCCAGCAGACCTGCCCCGGGGGGGAATAGCACAGATACGCAGTATTTT.

The genes are TRBV10-3 and TRBJ1-2, with TRBD1 matching over 8 bases. The CDR3 has 13 residues. With 2 bases clipped from V and 7 bases from J, the junction kept 3 bases outside the gene matches. The germline CDR1 and CDR2 sequences are ENHRY and SYGVKD. CDR3 DNA: TGTGCCATCAGTGAGACGACAGGGGCTGGCTACACCTTC. Encoded protein: CAISETTGAGYTF.

The chain carries TRBV4-3 and TRBJ2-7, with a weak D call TRBD1 (5 bases). The CDR3 is made up of 12 amino acids. The germline CDR1 and CDR2 sequences are LGHNA and YSLEER. The V end lost 4 bases, the J end lost 6 bases, and 10 bases lay between the germline ends. CDR3 sequence: CASSPQQGEQYF. In DNA, the CDR3 is TGCGCCAGCAGCCCCCAGCAGGGCGAGCAGTACTTC.

The chain recombines TRBV4-1 with TRBJ2-7; D might be TRBD1 (6 bases). The germline V and J ends were trimmed by 3 bases and 3 bases, with 27 bases remaining between them. Looked up from germline, CDR1 is MGHRA and CDR2 is YSYEKL. This CDR3 is built from 19 residues. CDR3 in DNA: TGCGCCAGCAGCCAGCTAATACCTGTCGGGCCGGGACACTTCTACGAGCAGTACTTC. As protein: CASSQLIPVGPGHFYEQYF.

The chain carries TRBV7-2 and TRBJ2-7; TRBD2 matches at 10 bases. The CDR3 runs to 15 residues. CDR1 is SGHTA, CDR2 FQGNSA, per germline. V gave up 6 bases and J gave up 1 base; unmatched junction bases: 6. For the CDR3, the DNA is TGTGCCAGCAGACTACTAGCGGGACAGTCCTACGAGCAGTACTTC. Encoded protein: CASRLLAGQSYEQYF.

This chain links TRBV11-2 with TRBJ2-6; D is uncertain. The CDR3 consists of 16 residues. Per the germline V gene, CDR1 is SGHAT and CDR2 is FQNNGV. V was shortened by 0 bases and J by 1 base, with 7 bases between the two germline ends. The CDR3 sequence: CASSLDKESGANVLTF. CDR3 nucleotides: TGTGCCAGCAGCTTAGATAAAGAGTCTGGGGCCAACGTCCTGACTTTC.

The chain recombines TRBV19 with TRBJ1-5; 9 bases line up with TRBD1. The length of the CDR3 is 18 residues. CDR1 is LNHDA and CDR2 is SQIVND in the germline V gene (reference sequence). V shed 3 bases, J shed 4 bases, and the junction held 13 bases outside the gene matches. CDR3 region: CASSIEGTGLSDNQPQHF. In DNA, the CDR3 is TGTGCCAGTAGTATTGAAGGGACAGGGCTTTCGGATAATCAGCCCCAGCATTTT.

To note about this clone: A junction boundary mismatches the germline segment, possibly from a read error. The gene calls are TRBV7-7 and TRBJ2-1; D possibly corresponds to TRBD2 (6 bases). Germline V gene sequence: CDR1 SSHAT, CDR2 FNYEAQ (reference sequence). The length of the CDR3 is 14 residues. The CDR3 loop reads CASSFGGAYNEQFF. CDR3 in DNA: TGTGCTAGCAGCTTCGGGGGTGCCTACAATGAGCAGTTCTTC.

This chain uses TRBV7-9 with TRBJ1-1; 9 positions agree with TRBD1. Germline CDR1 is SEHNR and CDR2 is FQNEAQ (reference sequence). The CDR3 loop spans 14 amino acids. With 5 bases clipped from V and 3 bases from J, the junction kept 4 bases outside the gene matches. The chain's CDR3 is CASSRGQGYTEAFF. In DNA form, the CDR3 reads TGTGCCAGCAGCCGGGGACAGGGTTACACTGAAGCTTTCTTT.

The chain uses TRBV5-6 and TRBJ2-4; 8 bases are shared with TRBD1. V lost 4 bases to trimming and J lost 6 bases; unmatched junction nucleotides: 6. This CDR3 contains 14 residues. Germline CDR1 and CDR2: SGHDT and YYEEEE. The CDR3 region has the DNA TGTGCCAGCAGCAAGGACAGGGTCTCAAACATTCAGTACTTC. Encoded protein: CASSKDRVSNIQYF.

This clone was seen only a few times. The V call is TRBV27, the J call TRBJ1-1, with D perhaps matching TRBD1 (6 bases). CDR1 is MNHEY, CDR2 SMNVEV, per germline (reference sequence). Trimming cost V 5 bases and J 4 bases, with 14 bases left between them. The CDR3 has 14 amino acids. The CDR3 here is CASSPRQVATEAFF. In nucleotides, the CDR3 is TGTGCCAGCAGTCCTCGACAGGTAGCCACTGAAGCTTTCTTT.

V is TRBV7-9 and J is TRBJ1-2; D remains ambiguous. The CDR3 covers 15 residues. Germline CDR1 SEHNR, CDR2 FQNEAQ (reference sequence). V was pared by 5 bases and J by 0 bases, with 13 bases between. CDR3 residues: CASSPQGRTNYGYTF. Written as DNA, the CDR3 is TGTGCCAGCAGCCCCCAAGGGAGGACTAACTATGGCTACACCTTC.

The rearrangement links TRBV7-9 to TRBJ2-3; TRBD2 agrees at 10 bases. V was clipped by 1 base and J by 4 bases; unmatched bases: 8. The CDR3 sequence is 17 residues long. Germline V CDR1 and CDR2: SEHNR, FQNEAQ (reference sequence). Written as DNA, the CDR3 is TGTGCCAGCAGCTTAGGGTTTCTAGCGGGAGTAGCAGATACGCAGTATTTT. Its protein product is CASSLGFLAGVADTQYF.

This clone has a handful of counts. The rearrangement links TRBV5-1 to TRBJ1-4, with D tentatively TRBD1 (6 bases). V lost 0 bases and J lost 8, with 11 bases in between. This CDR3 is built from 14 residues. Germline lookup yields CDR1 SGHRS and CDR2 YFSETQ. DNA of the CDR3: TGCGCCAGCAGCTTGGCAGGGGTCACGGAAAAACTGTTTTTT. Its protein is CASSLAGVTEKLFF. The whole variable domain, remainder taken from reference TRBV5-1 and TRBJ1-4, is KAGVTQTPRYLIKTRGQQVTLSCSPISGHRSVSWYQQTPGQGLQFLFEYFSETQRNKGNFPGRFSGRQFSNSRSEMNVSTLELGDSALYLCASSLAGVTEKLFFGSGTQLSVL.

A word on this clone: Relative to the germline gene, one junction end is altered; a read error may explain this. The chain links TRBV14 to TRBJ1-1; no definite D call. There are 14 residues in the CDR3. CDR1 is SGHDN and CDR2 is FVKESK in the germline V gene. The CDR3 nucleotides read TGTGCCAGCAGCCGAGTATCGGGGAACGCTGAAGCTTTCTTT. Translation: CASSRVSGNAEAFF. The complete variable domain, with remaining parts taken from reference TRBV14 and TRBJ1-1, reads EAGVTQFPSHSVIEKGQTVTLRCDPISGHDNLYWYRRVMGKEIKFLLHFVKESKQDESGMPNNRFLAERTGGTYSTLKVQPAELEDSGVYFCASSRVSGNAEAFFGQGTRLTVV.

The chain employs TRBV18 and TRBJ1-2, with 7 bases aligning to TRBD1. Germline assignment: CDR1 KGHSH and CDR2 LQKENI. V lost 4 bases to trimming and J lost 1 base; unmatched junction nucleotides: 9. The CDR3 length is 16 residues. For the CDR3, the DNA is TGTGCCAGCTCACGATCCCCGGGACAGTATAACTATGGCTACACCTTC. This gives the protein CASSRSPGQYNYGYTF.

This rearrangement joins TRBV6-5 to TRBJ1-4, with D possibly matching TRBD1 (5 bases). The germline V gene has CDR1 MNHEY and CDR2 SVGAGI. The V and J ends lost 4 bases and 5 bases respectively, with 8 bases between them. The CDR3 is made up of 13 amino acids. The CDR3, as DNA: TGTGCCAGCAGTTCCTACAGGAATGAAAAACTGTTTTTT. It specifies CASSSYRNEKLFF.

Only one count was recorded for this clone. The J gene is TRBJ2-3, the V gene TRBV7-8, with D possibly being TRBD1 (6 bases). Germline V gene sequence: CDR1 SGHVS, CDR2 FQNEAQ. Trimming left V 3 bases short and J 2 bases short, with 12 bases between. The CDR3 is 15 residues long. The CDR3: CASSFNLGATDTQYF. The CDR3 nucleotides are TGTGCCAGCAGCTTCAACTTGGGGGCCACAGATACGCAGTATTTT.

The J gene is TRBJ2-7, the V gene TRBV2, with 14 bases aligning to TRBD2. Germline lookup yields CDR1 SNHLY and CDR2 FYNNEI. V shed 8 bases, J shed 3 bases, and the junction held 3 bases outside the gene matches. The CDR3 consists of 14 residues. In nucleotides, the CDR3 is TGTGCCAGCCGGACTAGCGGGGGGCTCTACGAGCAGTACTTC. This encodes CASRTSGGLYEQYF.

Concerning this clone: The sample holds other DNA sequences that translate to the same CDR3. The V and J genes are TRBV5-4 and TRBJ1-4, with 9 bases that match TRBD1. Trimming cost V 4 bases and J 7 bases; bases outside gene matches: 5. CDR1 and CDR2 (germline): SGHNT, YYREEE (reference sequence). This CDR3 is built from 14 residues. The CDR3, as DNA: TGTGCCAGCAGCCTACAGGGGGCGGCTGAAAAACTGTTTTTT. It specifies CASSLQGAAEKLFF.

V and J are TRBV15 and TRBJ2-2; TRBD1 is a possible D gene (5 bases). V lost 1 base and J lost 2, with 14 bases in between. Germline V gene lookup returns CDR1 LNHNV and CDR2 YYDKDF (reference sequence). The CDR3 is made up of 17 amino acids. CDR3 amino acids: CATSRALDSRNTGELFF. CDR3 coding DNA: TGTGCCACCAGCAGAGCACTTGACAGCCGAAACACCGGGGAGCTGTTTTTT.

The chain joins TRBV29-1 to TRBJ2-7; possibly TRBD1 for D (6 bases). The V end lost 6 bases, the J end lost 5 bases, and 14 bases lay between the germline ends. This CDR3 is built from 12 residues. Germline V gene data show CDR1 as SQVTM and CDR2 as ANQGSEA. The CDR3 DNA is TGCAGCGTGAGGGGGACATTGAACGAGCAGTACTTC. Translated, it gives CSVRGTLNEQYF.

This chain joins TRBV27 and TRBJ2-5; 11 bases fit TRBD2. Germline loops: CDR1 MNHEY, CDR2 SMNVEV (reference sequence). The CDR3 sequence is 15 residues long. Losses at the gene ends were 6 bases for V and 5 bases for J; bases not matched to a gene: 8. CDR3 loop: CASSFSGGAGETQYF. CDR3 DNA sequence: TGTGCCAGCAGCTTTAGCGGGGGGGCAGGTGAGACCCAGTACTTC.

This clone was counted only a few times. The J gene is TRBJ2-1, the V gene TRBV2; 8 positions match TRBD2. Germline lookup yields CDR1 SNHLY and CDR2 FYNNEI. Trimming removed 3 bases from V and 11 bases from J; junction bases left unmatched: 6. This CDR3 is 13 amino acids long. This chain's CDR3 is CASSESAGGQQFF. DNA of the CDR3: TGTGCCAGCAGTGAGAGCGCGGGGGGCCAGCAGTTCTTC.

The rearrangement uses TRBV6-6 and TRBJ2-7; possibly TRBD2 for D (5 bases). Germline CDR1 is MNHNY and CDR2 is SVGAGI (reference sequence). Trimming shortened V by 7 bases and J by 5 bases, and 12 bases separated the two germline ends. CDR3 length: 12 amino acids. CDR3 in amino acids: CASTEGGHEQYF. The CDR3 bases are TGTGCCAGCACCGAGGGCGGCCACGAGCAGTACTTC.

V and J are TRBV7-3 and TRBJ1-2; 12 nucleotides match TRBD1. This CDR3 region has 14 residues. CDR1 is SGHTA and CDR2 is FQGTGA in the germline V gene. V dropped 9 bases and J dropped 6; count of bases not matched to a gene: 8. The CDR3 region is CASTTGQGADGYTF. CDR3 DNA sequence: TGTGCCAGTACGACGGGACAGGGGGCCGATGGCTACACCTTC.

The chain is built from TRBV7-9 and TRBJ2-5, with TRBD2 matching 7 bases. The CDR3 consists of 14 residues. Trimming cost V 5 bases and J 5 bases; bases outside gene matches: 8. The germline gives CDR1 SEHNR, CDR2 FQNEAQ (reference sequence). For the CDR3, the DNA is TGTGCCAGCAGCCCATCGACTAGCACGGAGACCCAGTACTTC. Amino acids: CASSPSTSTETQYF. Using reference TRBV7-9 and TRBJ2-5 for the parts outside the CDR3, the full variable domain is DTGVSQNPRHKITKRGQNVTFRCDPISEHNRLYWYRQTLGQGPEFLTYFQNEAQLEKSRLLSDRFSAERPKGSFSTLEIQRTEQGDSAMYLCASSPSTSTETQYFGPGTRLLVL.

The rearrangement joins TRBV27 to TRBJ2-7, with 12 positions matching TRBD2. Germline V gene lookup returns CDR1 MNHEY and CDR2 SMNVEV (reference sequence). V lost 6 bases, J lost 2 bases, and 8 bases stayed unmatched. The CDR3 is 16 residues long. As DNA, the CDR3 is TGTGCCAGCAGAGTGGTGCTAGCGGGAGGGCCCTACGAGCAGTACTTC. This sequence encodes CASRVVLAGGPYEQYF.